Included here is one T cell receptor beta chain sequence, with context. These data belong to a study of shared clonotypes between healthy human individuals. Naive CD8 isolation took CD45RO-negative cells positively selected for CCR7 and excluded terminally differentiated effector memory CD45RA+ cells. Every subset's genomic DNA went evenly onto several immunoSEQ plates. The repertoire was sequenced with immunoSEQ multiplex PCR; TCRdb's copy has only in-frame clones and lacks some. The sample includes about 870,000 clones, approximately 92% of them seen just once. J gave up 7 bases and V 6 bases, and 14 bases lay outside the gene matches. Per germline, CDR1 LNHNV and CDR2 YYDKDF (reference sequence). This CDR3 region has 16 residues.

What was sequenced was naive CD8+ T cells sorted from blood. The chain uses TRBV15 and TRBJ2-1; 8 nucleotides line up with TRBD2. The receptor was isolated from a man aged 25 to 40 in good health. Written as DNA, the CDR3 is TGTGCCACCAGATACGGGCGGGAGGCGCCCAAAAATGAGCAGTTCTTC. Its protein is CATRYGREAPKNEQFF. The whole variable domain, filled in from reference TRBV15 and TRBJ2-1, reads DAMVIQNPRYQVTQFGKPVTLSCSQTLNHNVMYWYQQKSSQAPKLLFHYYDKDFNNEADTPDNFQSRRPNTSFCFLDIRSPGLGDTAMYLCATRYGREAPKNEQFFGPGTRLTVL.